The rows below give T cell receptor beta chains drawn from one sample of a study of cytomegalovirus exposure and HLA in healthy donors. Profiling relied on immunoSEQ multiplex PCR, and the TCRdb table lists in-frame clones only, not all of them. The sample contains roughly 60,000 clones, 90% to 96% of which appear only once. Sequenced input: PBMCs. The receptors originated from a man aged 18 to 29 in good health and CMV-seronegative. Each CDR3 is given with its conserved first and last residue. The D gene is left open where the match is weak. Not all rows give a size; the values are once, few, many and, for expanded clones, a class.

TGTGCCAGCAGTTATTGGGACAGAAAGAACACCGGGGAGCTGTTTTTT CASSYWDRKNTGELFF NA TRBV6-5 TRBD1 TRBJ2-2
TGTGCCAGCAGCCTACCCCGGGACAGGGGGCTCTTGGGCAATCAGCCCCAGCATTTT CASSLPRDRGLLGNQPQHF NA TRBV11-2 TRBD1 TRBJ1-5
TGTGCCAGCAGCGTAGCCCGAGGGGGACTAGCGGGAGCGAACACCGGGGAGCTGTTTTTT CASSVARGGLAGANTGELFF NA TRBV9 TRBD2 TRBJ2-2
TGTGCCAGCAGGGAGGGGGCGACGAGCTCCTACGAGCAGTACTTC CASREGATSSYEQYF once TRBV6-1 NA TRBJ2-7
TGTGCCAGCAGTCCCCTGGGGACAGTCTCTGGGGCCAACGTCCTGACTTTC CASSPLGTVSGANVLTF NA TRBV27 TRBD1 TRBJ2-6
TGTGCCAGTAGTGTCGCGGGGACGGGACCCTACGAGCAGTACTTC CASSVAGTGPYEQYF NA TRBV19 NA TRBJ2-7
TGTGCCAGCACCCCCGAGGGCGGGAGACGTTTCTGGGACAATGAGCAGTTCTTC CASTPEGGRRFWDNEQFF NA TRBV2 TRBD2 TRBJ2-1
TGTGCCAGCAATGTTGGGGTAAGGGACTTGGAGTTC CASNVGVRDLEF NA TRBV28 NA TRBJ2-7
TGTGCCAGCAGTGGGAGGGGAGGTCTCCAGCCCCAGCATTTT CASSGRGGLQPQHF once TRBV2 NA TRBJ1-5
TGTGCCAGCAGCTTAGGAGTACAGGGCCACCAAGAGACCCAGTACTTC CASSLGVQGHQETQYF NA TRBV7-6 NA TRBJ2-5
TGTGCCAGCAGCTTTCCCTCCGGAGCTGAAGCTTTCTTT CASSFPSGAEAFF NA TRBV7-9 NA TRBJ1-1
TGCAGCGTCGGGACAGGCACCAATCAGCCCCAGCATTTT CSVGTGTNQPQHF NA TRBV29-1 TRBD1 TRBJ1-5
TGTGCCAGCAGTGCTATAGGACAGAGTACTGGAAACACCATATATTTT CASSAIGQSTGNTIYF NA TRBV6-1 NA TRBJ1-3
TGCGCCAGCGGCGGTGGAAACTACGAGCAGTACTTC CASGGGNYEQYF few TRBV10-2 NA TRBJ2-7
TGTGCCAGCAGTTCCGGGACAACTAATTACGAGCAGTACTTC CASSSGTTNYEQYF NA TRBV27 NA TRBJ2-7
TGTGCCAGCAGTTCCGGAGAGAGGACTGAAGCTTTCTTT CASSSGERTEAFF NA TRBV27 NA TRBJ1-1
TGCGCCAGCAGCGGACCACTAGCGGGAAGGTACGAGCAGTACTTC CASSGPLAGRYEQYF NA TRBV5-1 TRBD2 TRBJ2-7
TGTGCCAGCAGTTTCTCCGGGACAACTAGCACAGATACGCAGTATTTT CASSFSGTTSTDTQYF NA TRBV28 NA TRBJ2-3
TGTGCCAGCAGTGTCCAGGGGGTTGAGGACGAGCAGTACTTC CASSVQGVEDEQYF once TRBV27 TRBD1 TRBJ2-7
TGTGCCAGCAGCGTATTCGGGACAGGGGTGTCAGAGACCCAGTACTTC CASSVFGTGVSETQYF NA TRBV9 TRBD1 TRBJ2-5
TGTGCCAGCAGCGTAGGGGGAGCGGGGCAGCCCCAGCATTTT CASSVGGAGQPQHF NA TRBV9 NA TRBJ1-5
TGCGCCAGCAGCTCGGATGCTAGCGGGTTTGACACCGGGGAGCTGTTTTTT CASSSDASGFDTGELFF NA TRBV4-1 TRBD2 TRBJ2-2
TGTGCCAGCAGTGAAGACACTTCCGGGTTTTCCTACGAGCAGTACTTC CASSEDTSGFSYEQYF NA TRBV6-1 NA TRBJ2-7
TGTGCCAGCAGCTTGTCGCCCAGGGCAACCTCCTACGAGCAGTACTTC CASSLSPRATSYEQYF NA TRBV5-6 NA TRBJ2-7
TGTGCCAGCAGCTCCGAGGAGGGCACCGGGGAGCTGTTTTTT CASSSEEGTGELFF NA TRBV5-4 NA TRBJ2-2
TGCGCCAGCAGCCAAACCGCGGGAGGAGGAACTTACGAGCAGTACTTC CASSQTAGGGTYEQYF NA TRBV4-3 TRBD2 TRBJ2-7
TGCGCCAGCAGCCAAGTATTTAGCGGGTTGACCTACAATGAGCAGTTCTTC CASSQVFSGLTYNEQFF NA TRBV5-1 TRBD2 TRBJ2-1
TGTGCCAGCTCACCCGGGACTAGCGGGACATACAATGAGCAGTTCTTC CASSPGTSGTYNEQFF once TRBV18 TRBD2 TRBJ2-1
TGTGCCAGTCGACCGGACGGACTGAAAAACATTCAGTACTTC CASRPDGLKNIQYF NA TRBV27 NA TRBJ2-4